This TCR beta chain was found in a study of blood T cell repertoires in COVID-19. This clone was seen only once. V was shortened by 3 bases and J by 2 bases, with 7 bases between the two germline ends. CDR1 and CDR2 from the germline V gene are MNHEY and SMNVEV (reference sequence). The CDR3 loop spans 13 amino acids. Some clones are missing from TCRdb's copy, which holds only in-frame ones; the method was immunoSEQ multiplex PCR. The sample contains 100,000 to 150,000 clones, around 80% of which appear only once. The sequencing input was PBMCs or T cells enriched from blood (not recorded which). The chain carries TRBV27 and TRBJ1-1; D is unresolved. The TCR comes from a man aged 35-49 years with acute COVID-19. In nucleotides, the CDR3 is TGTGCCAGCAGTTTTAACTCCAACACTGAAGCTTTCTTT. Protein sequence: CASSFNSNTEAFF.